This entry features one T cell receptor beta chain sequence. This record belongs to a study of shared clonotypes between healthy human individuals. The donors were all Caucasian adults (living in Nashville, Tennessee). Samples underwent the assay at deep level. Assay used: immunoSEQ multiplex PCR; TCRdb lists only in-frame clones, some missing. The table has 550,000 to 850,000 clones, about 74% seen once. The sequence was obtained from a woman aged 25 to 39 in good health. The sample taken for sequencing was memory CD4+ T cells sorted from blood. Subset described: CD45RA-negative fraction.

CDR3 coding DNA: TGTGCCAGCAGTGAATACTGGGGACAGGGGGCGTCTTACGAGCAGTACTTC. It codes for CASSEYWGQGASYEQYF. The chain combines TRBV6-1 with TRBJ2-7; 12 positions match TRBD1. Germline trimming cut 2 bases from V and 4 bases from J; bases unmatched to any gene: 9. The CDR3 runs 17 residues. From germline, CDR1 is MNHNS and CDR2 SASEGT.